Listed here are 2 T cell receptor beta chains from one sample, sequenced in a study of cytomegalovirus exposure and HLA in healthy donors. The PCR employed 60 Vbeta primers together with 13 Jbeta primers. Clones were read by immunoSEQ multiplex PCR, and TCRdb kept only the in-frame ones, dropping some. The sample holds 75,000 to 95,000 clones, around 77% seen once. Sequencing was performed on PBMCs. Every receptor here comes from a man in his fifties or sixties in good health and CMV-seronegative.

J is TRBJ1-1 and V is TRBV11-2; TRBD1 might be the D (5 bases). Germline loops: CDR1 SGHAT, CDR2 FQNNGV. Trimming took 5 bases from V and 7 from J, leaving 17 bases between them. The CDR3 is 14 amino acids. The CDR3: CASSKSGGIGEAFF. The CDR3 region has the DNA TGTGCCAGCAGCAAGAGTGGGGGGATTGGTGAAGCTTTCTTT.

The CDR3 coding sequence is TGTGCCAGCAGCCTACCTCTCGGGGGCTCCTATAATTCACCCCTCCACTTT. Translating it yields CASSLPLGGSYNSPLHF. V is TRBV9 and J is TRBJ1-6; tentative D call: TRBD1 (5 bases). The CDR3 runs 17 residues. Trimming pared 4 bases from V and 0 bases from J, leaving 14 bases between. Germline V CDR1 and CDR2: SGDLS, YYNGEE.